This T cell receptor beta chain was sequenced in a study of blood T cell repertoires in COVID-19. This table comes from immunoSEQ multiplex PCR, and its TCRdb copy is limited to in-frame clones, with some not included. The top ten clones hold approximately 23% of a sample with approximately 50,000 clones, more than 75% of them seen once. The receptor's source is a woman of 80 years or more with acute or convalescent COVID-19. Material: peripheral blood.

CDR3 residues: CASSFLTGKETQYF. Here the CDR3 DNA reads TGTGCCAGCAGCTTCTTGACAGGGAAGGAGACCCAGTACTTC. The chain carries TRBV7-8 and TRBJ2-5, with 7 bases aligning to TRBD1. The CDR3 consists of 14 residues. Losses at the gene ends were 3 bases for V and 5 bases for J; bases not matched to a gene: 6. Germline CDR1 reads SGHVS; CDR2 reads FQNEAQ.